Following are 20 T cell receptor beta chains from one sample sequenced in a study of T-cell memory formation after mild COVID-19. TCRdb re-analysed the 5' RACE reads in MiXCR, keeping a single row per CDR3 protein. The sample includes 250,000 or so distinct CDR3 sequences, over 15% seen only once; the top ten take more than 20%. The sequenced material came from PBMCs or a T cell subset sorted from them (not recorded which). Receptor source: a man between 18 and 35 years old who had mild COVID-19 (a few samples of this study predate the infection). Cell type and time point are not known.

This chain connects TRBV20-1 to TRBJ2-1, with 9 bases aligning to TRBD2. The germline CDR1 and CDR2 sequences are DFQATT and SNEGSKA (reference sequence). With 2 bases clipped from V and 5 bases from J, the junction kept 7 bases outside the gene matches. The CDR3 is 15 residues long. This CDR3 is CSARKSGGMDNEQFF. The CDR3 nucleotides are TGCAGTGCTAGAAAAAGCGGGGGGATGGACAATGAGCAGTTCTTC.

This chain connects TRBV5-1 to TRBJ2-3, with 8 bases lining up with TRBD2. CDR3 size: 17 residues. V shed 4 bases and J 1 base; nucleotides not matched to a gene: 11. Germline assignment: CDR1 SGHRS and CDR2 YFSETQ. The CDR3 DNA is TGCGCCAGCAGCCTGACACCTAGCGGGCATGGCACAGATACGCAGTATTTT. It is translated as CASSLTPSGHGTDTQYF.

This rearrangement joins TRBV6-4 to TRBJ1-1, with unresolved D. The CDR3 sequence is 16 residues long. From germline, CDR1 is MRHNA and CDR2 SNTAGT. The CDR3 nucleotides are TGTGTCGAAACAATCCCGTGTCCCTGCTTAAACGCTGAAGCTTTCTTT. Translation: CVETIPCPCLNAEAFF.

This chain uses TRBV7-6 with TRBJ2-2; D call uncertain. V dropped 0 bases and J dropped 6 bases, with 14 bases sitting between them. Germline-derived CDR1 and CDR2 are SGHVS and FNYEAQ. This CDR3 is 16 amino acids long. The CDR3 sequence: CASSLAKRVFAGELFF. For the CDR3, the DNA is TGTGCCAGCAGCTTAGCAAAACGAGTTTTTGCCGGGGAGCTGTTTTTT. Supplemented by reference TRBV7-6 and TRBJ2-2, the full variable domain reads GAGVSQSPRYKVTKRGQDVALRCDPISGHVSLYWYRQALGQGPEFLTYFNYEAQQDKSGLPNDRFSAERPEGSISTLTIQRTEQRDSAMYRCASSLAKRVFAGELFFGEGSRLTVL.

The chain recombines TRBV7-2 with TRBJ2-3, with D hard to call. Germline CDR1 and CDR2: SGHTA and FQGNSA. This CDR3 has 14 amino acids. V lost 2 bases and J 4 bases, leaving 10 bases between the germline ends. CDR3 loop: CASSLSLGPDTQYF. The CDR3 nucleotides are TGTGCCAGCAGCTTATCCCTGGGCCCAGATACGCAGTATTTT.

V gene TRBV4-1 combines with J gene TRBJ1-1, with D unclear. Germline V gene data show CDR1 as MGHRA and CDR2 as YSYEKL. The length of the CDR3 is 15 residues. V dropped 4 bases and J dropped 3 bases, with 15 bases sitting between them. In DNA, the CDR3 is TGCGCCAGCAGCCGTTACGAGTACGGTGACACTGAAGCTTTCTTT. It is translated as CASSRYEYGDTEAFF.

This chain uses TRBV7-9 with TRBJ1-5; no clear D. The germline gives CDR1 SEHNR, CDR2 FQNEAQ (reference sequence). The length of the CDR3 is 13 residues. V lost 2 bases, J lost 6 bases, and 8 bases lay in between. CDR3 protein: CASSLYSGQPQHF. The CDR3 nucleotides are TGTGCCAGCAGCTTATACTCCGGTCAGCCCCAGCATTTT.

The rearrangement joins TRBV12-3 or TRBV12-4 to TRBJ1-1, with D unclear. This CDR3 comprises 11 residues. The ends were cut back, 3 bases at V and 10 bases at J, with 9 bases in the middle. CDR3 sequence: CASSFMRRAFF. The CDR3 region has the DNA TGTGCCAGCAGTTTTATGAGGAGAGCTTTCTTT.

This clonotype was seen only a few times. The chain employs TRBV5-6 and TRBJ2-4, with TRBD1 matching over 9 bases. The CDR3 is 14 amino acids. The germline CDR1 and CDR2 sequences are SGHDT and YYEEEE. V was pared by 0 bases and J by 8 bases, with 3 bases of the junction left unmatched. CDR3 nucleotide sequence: TGTGCCAGCAGCTTGGGGGGACAGGGACACATTCAGTACTTC. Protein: CASSLGGQGHIQYF.

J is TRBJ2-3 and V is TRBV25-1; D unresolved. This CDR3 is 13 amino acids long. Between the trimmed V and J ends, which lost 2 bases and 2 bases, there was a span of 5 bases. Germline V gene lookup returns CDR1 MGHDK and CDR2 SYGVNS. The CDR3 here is CASSELPTDTQYF. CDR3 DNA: TGTGCCAGCAGTGAACTCCCCACAGATACGCAGTATTTT.

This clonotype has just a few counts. CDR3 coding DNA: TGTGCCAGCAGTCAATTGGGGTCCTTAGCCAAAAACATTCAGTACTTC. Translating it yields CASSQLGSLAKNIQYF. The V gene is TRBV6-2 or TRBV6-3, the J gene TRBJ2-4, with D unclear. The CDR3 length is 16 residues. Germline V gene sequence: CDR1 MNHEY, CDR2 SVGEGT. V was pared by 5 bases and J by 0 bases, with 14 bases between.

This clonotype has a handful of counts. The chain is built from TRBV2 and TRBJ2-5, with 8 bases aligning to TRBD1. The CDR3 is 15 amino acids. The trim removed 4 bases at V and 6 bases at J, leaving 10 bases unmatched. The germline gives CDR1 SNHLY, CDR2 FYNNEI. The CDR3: CASSAAMDREKTQYF. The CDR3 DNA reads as TGTGCCAGCAGTGCGGCTATGGACAGGGAAAAGACCCAGTACTTC.

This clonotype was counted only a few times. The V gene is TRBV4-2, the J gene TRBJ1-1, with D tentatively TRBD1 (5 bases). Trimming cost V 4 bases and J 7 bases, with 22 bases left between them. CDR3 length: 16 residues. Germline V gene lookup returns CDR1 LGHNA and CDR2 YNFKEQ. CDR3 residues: CASSLLSGPWRGEAFF. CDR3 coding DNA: TGTGCCAGCAGCCTATTATCCGGGCCTTGGAGGGGTGAAGCTTTCTTT.

CDR3 nucleotide sequence: TGTGCCAGCAGTGACGACATAGACACTGAAGCTTTCTTT. Its protein is CASSDDIDTEAFF. V and J are TRBV2 and TRBJ1-1, with D uncertain. This CDR3 is 13 amino acids long. Germline CDR1 SNHLY, CDR2 FYNNEI. The germline V and J ends were trimmed by 3 bases and 3 bases, with 8 bases remaining between them.

The CDR3 nucleotides read TGTGCCAGCAGTCCCGTAGACAGGGTGGTCAAAAACATTCAGTACTTC. It specifies CASSPVDRVVKNIQYF. The chain combines TRBV6-2 or TRBV6-3 with TRBJ2-4; TRBD1 agrees at 7 bases. This CDR3 has 16 residues. The trim removed 5 bases at V and 3 bases at J, leaving 10 bases unmatched. Looked up from germline, CDR1 is MNHEY and CDR2 is SVGEGT.

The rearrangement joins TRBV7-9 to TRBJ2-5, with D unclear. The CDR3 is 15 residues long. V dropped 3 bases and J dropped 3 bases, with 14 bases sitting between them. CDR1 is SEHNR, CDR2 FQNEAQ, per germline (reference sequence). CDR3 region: CASSFIDNPKETQYF. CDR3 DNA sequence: TGTGCCAGCAGCTTTATCGACAACCCAAAAGAGACCCAGTACTTC.

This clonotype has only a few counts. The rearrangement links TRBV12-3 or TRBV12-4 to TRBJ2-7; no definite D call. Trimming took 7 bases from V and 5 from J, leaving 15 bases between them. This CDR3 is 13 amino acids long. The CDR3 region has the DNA TGTGCCAGCACCCCCTCCCCCCGGCACGAGCAGTACTTC. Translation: CASTPSPRHEQYF.

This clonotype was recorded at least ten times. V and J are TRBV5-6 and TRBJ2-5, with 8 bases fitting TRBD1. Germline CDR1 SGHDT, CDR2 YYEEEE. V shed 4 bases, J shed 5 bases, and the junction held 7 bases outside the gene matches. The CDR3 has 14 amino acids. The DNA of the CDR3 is TGTGCCAGCAGCACACCCGGGACAGGCGAGACCCAGTACTTC. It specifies CASSTPGTGETQYF.

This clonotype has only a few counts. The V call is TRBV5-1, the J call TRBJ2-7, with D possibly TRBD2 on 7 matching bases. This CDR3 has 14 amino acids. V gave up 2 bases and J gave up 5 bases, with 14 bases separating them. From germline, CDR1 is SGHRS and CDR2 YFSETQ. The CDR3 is CASSFGTGGHEQYV. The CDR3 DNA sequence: TGCGCCAGCAGCTTCGGGACCGGGGGGCACGAGCAGTACGTC.

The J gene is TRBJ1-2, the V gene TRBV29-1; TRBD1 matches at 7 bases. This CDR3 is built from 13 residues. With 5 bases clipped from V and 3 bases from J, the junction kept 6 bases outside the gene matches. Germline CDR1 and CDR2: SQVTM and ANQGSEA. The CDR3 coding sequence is TGCAGCGTTCGGGGACAGCGACACTATGGCTACACCTTC. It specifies CSVRGQRHYGYTF.